Shown below are 5 T cell receptor beta chains from a single sample sequenced in a study of shared clonotypes between healthy human individuals. TCRdb's table, derived via immunoSEQ multiplex PCR, lists solely in-frame clones and lacks some. The sample carries about 2.3 million clones, 85% to 95% recorded once. The sequenced material came from naive CD4+ T cells from PBMCs. Subset defined: CD45RA+ positively selected. The origin of the receptors is a man aged 18 to 29 in good health. Some clones in this sample may be carry-over from other donors' samples.

The chain is built from TRBV10-2 and TRBJ2-5; TRBD1 is a possible D gene (6 bases). V was shortened by 4 bases and J by 1 base, with 13 bases between the two germline ends. The germline CDR1 and CDR2 sequences are WSHSY and SAAADI. The CDR3 covers 15 residues. For the CDR3, the DNA is TGCGCCAGCAGTGGTTCCGGGACATTCCAAGAGACCCAGTACTTC. Protein sequence: CASSGSGTFQETQYF.

The chain carries TRBV6-6 and TRBJ2-2; 7 bases agree with TRBD2. Germline V gives CDR1 MNHNY, CDR2 SVGAGI (reference sequence). J gave up 5 bases and V 4 bases, and 7 bases lay outside the gene matches. CDR3 length equals 15 residues. The CDR3 sequence is CASSFRGGGTGELFF. The CDR3 nucleotides read TGTGCCAGCAGTTTCCGGGGCGGGGGTACCGGGGAGCTGTTTTTT.

V usage is TRBV28 and J usage is TRBJ1-1; D remains ambiguous. Trimming stripped 6 bases from V and 4 bases from J, with 15 bases between. The CDR3 length is 14 residues. Germline assignment: CDR1 MDHEN and CDR2 SYDVKM. This CDR3 is CASSPPTSSTEAFF. In DNA form, the CDR3 reads TGTGCCAGCAGCCCCCCGACAAGTTCCACTGAAGCTTTCTTT.

Comments on this clone: Other DNA sequences from this sample encode an identical CDR3 as well. V gene TRBV6-6 combines with J gene TRBJ2-5; D ambiguous. Germline lookup yields CDR1 MNHNY and CDR2 SVGAGI (reference sequence). The CDR3 length is 11 residues. Trimming removed 3 bases from V and 5 bases from J, with 4 bases in between. The CDR3 sequence: CASSYVETQYF. As DNA, the CDR3 is TGTGCCAGCAGTTATGTGGAGACCCAGTACTTC.

This chain links TRBV7-3 with TRBJ2-5; D possibly corresponds to TRBD1 (6 bases). From germline, CDR1 is SGHTA and CDR2 FQGTGA. The CDR3 is 14 amino acids. Trimming shortened V by 5 bases and J by 1 base, and 11 bases separated the two germline ends. The CDR3 reads CASSPQTGQETQYF. The CDR3 bases are TGTGCCAGCAGCCCGCAGACAGGCCAAGAGACCCAGTACTTC. Full variable domain (rest looked up from reference TRBV7-3 and TRBJ2-5): GAGVSQTPSNKVTEKGKYVELRCDPISGHTALYWYRQSLGQGPEFLIYFQGTGAADDSGLPNDRFFAVRPEGSVSTLKIQRTERGDSAVYLCASSPQTGQETQYFGPGTRLLVL.